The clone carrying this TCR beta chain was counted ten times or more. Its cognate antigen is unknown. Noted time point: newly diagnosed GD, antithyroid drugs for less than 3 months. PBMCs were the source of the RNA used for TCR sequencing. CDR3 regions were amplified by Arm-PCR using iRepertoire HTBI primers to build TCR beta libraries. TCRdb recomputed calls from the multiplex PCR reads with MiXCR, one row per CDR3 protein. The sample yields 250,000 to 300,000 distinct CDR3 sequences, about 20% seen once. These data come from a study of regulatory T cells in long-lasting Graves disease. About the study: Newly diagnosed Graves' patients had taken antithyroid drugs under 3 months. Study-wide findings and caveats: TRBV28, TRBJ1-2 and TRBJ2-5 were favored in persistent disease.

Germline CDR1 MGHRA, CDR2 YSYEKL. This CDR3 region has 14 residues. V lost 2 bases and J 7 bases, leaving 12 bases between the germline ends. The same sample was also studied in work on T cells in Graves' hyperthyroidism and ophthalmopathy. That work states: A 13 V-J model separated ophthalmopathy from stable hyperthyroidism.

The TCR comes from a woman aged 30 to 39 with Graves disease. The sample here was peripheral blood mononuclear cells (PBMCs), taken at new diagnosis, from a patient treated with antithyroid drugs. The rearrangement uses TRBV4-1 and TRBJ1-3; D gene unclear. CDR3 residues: CASSQFDGGNTIYF. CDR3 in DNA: TGCGCCAGCAGCCAATTTGACGGTGGGAACACCATATATTTT.